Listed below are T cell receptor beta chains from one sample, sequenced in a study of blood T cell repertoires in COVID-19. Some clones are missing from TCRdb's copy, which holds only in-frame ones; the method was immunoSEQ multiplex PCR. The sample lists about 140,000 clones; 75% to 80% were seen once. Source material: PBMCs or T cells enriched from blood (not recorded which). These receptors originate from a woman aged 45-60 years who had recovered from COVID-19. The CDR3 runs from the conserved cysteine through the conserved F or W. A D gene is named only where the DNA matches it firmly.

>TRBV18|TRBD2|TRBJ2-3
CASSPLAGDPDTQYF
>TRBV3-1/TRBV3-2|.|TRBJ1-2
CASSHPPERHYGYTF
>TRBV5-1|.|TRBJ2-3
CASSSGPRGSTDTQYF
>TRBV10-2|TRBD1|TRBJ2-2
CASSDRETGELFF
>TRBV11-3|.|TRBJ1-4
CASSLFGGLEKLFF
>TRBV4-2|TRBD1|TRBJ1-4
CASSQGQGQGEKLFF
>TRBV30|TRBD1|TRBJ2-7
CAWSVGTGGYEQYF
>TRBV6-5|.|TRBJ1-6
CASMVRVGNSPLHF
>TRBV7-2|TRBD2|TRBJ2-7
CASSPWLAGNYEQYF
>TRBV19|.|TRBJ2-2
CASSIDRATGELFF
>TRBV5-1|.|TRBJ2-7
CASSPDRGNEQYF
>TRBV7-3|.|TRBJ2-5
CASSPSRRGAGETQYF
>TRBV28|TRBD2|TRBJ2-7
CASSPSGLANYEQYF
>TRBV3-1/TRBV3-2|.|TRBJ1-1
CASSRKGENTEAFF
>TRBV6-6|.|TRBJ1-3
CASSYSRDSGNTIYF
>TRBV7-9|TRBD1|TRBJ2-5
CASSRDRGLETQYF
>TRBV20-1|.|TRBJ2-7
CSASLSRGNEQYF
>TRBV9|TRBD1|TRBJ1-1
CASSLGQGGLNTEAFF
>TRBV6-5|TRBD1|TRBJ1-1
CASSTQGAPRPEAFF
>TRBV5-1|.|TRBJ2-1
CASSLGVGPSDEQFF
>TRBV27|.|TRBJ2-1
CASSARRVHNEQFF
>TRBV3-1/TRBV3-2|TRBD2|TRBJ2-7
CASSQDRTSGKYEQYF
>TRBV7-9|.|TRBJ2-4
CASSPRSGFKNIQYF
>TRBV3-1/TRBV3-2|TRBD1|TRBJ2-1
CASSQRGTGGNEQFF
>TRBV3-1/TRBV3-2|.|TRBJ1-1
CASSQGLGVNTEAFF
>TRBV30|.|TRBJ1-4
CAWSSTSGFPNEKLFF
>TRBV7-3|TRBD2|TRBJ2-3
CASSSQRGGLTDTQYF
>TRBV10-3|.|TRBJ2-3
CAIAPTGTTDTQYF
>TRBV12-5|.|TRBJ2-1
CASGSQPDRSFYNEQFF
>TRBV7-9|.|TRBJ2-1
CASSARQTYNEQFF
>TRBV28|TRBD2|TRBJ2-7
CASSPPGLDLYEQYF
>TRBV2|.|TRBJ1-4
CASSSDITRNEKLFF
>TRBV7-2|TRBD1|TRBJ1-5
CASSWTTGGNQPQHF
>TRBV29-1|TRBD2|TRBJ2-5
CSVAAGGAGETQYF
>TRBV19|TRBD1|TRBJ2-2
CASSPSRDRFRTGELFF
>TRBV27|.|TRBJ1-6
CASSFRPNSPLHF
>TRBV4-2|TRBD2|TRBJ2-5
CASSLGRGVYQETQYF
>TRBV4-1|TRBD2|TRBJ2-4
CASSQVLAGVAKNIQYF
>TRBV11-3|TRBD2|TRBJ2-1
CASSLEREGLDNEQFF
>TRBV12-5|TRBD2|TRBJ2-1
CASGPPAGGDYNEQFF
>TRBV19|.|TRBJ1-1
CASSIGATGRNTEAFF
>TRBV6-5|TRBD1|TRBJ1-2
CASSWGQLYGYTF
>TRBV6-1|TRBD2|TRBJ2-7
CASSETHASGGHYEQYF
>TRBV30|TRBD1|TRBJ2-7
CAWSPGQSYEQYF
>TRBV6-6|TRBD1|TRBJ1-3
CASKLDRGSGNTIYF
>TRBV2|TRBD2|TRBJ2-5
CATRGDPETQYF
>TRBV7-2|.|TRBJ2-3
CASSLGSLYTDTQYF
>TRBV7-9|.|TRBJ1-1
CASSLSPEAFF